Listed below are T cell receptor beta chains from one sample, sequenced in a study of T cell responses to AZD1222 COVID-19 vaccine. Assay used: immunoSEQ multiplex PCR; TCRdb lists only in-frame clones, some missing. The table has some 130,000 clones, just under 95% seen once. The source material was peripheral blood, sampled 28 days after the second AZD1222 dose. The receptors here all came from an adult who received the AZD1222 COVID-19 vaccine. The CDR3 runs from the conserved cysteine through the conserved F or W. The D gene is left open where the match is weak. Some rows have no size entry. The others give once, few or many, or a class for an expanded clone.

V	J	D	size	DNA	CDR3
TRBV7-8	TRBJ2-5	NA	NA	TGTGCCAGCAGCCCCCGGATGACGGGGGCACGGGAGACCCAGTACTTC	CASSPRMTGARETQYF
TRBV9	TRBJ2-3	NA	NA	TGTGCCAGCAGCGTAGGCCGAGGACCCCTAAGCACAGATACGCAGTATTTT	CASSVGRGPLSTDTQYF
TRBV29-1	TRBJ2-1	NA	NA	TGCAGCGTTGTTTACGGGAACAATGAGCAGTTCTTC	CSVVYGNNEQFF
TRBV6-2/TRBV6-3	TRBJ2-1	TRBD2	NA	TGTGCCAGCAGTTACTCGGTTAGCGGGGGACCCGAGCAGTTCTTC	CASSYSVSGGPEQFF
TRBV7-9	TRBJ1-2	NA	NA	TGTGCCAGCAGCACCGCGTTCACCAACTATGGCTACACCTTC	CASSTAFTNYGYTF
TRBV7-8	TRBJ2-1	TRBD2	NA	TGTGCCAGCAGCCCCCTAGCTAGCGGGGGCTCCTACAATGAGCAGTTCTTC	CASSPLASGGSYNEQFF
TRBV2	TRBJ2-5	NA	NA	TGTGCCAGCAGCCTGAGGTCTAAGACCCAGTACTTC	CASSLRSKTQYF
TRBV9	TRBJ1-1	NA	NA	TGTGCCAGCAGCGTACACTGGGGGCGCGACACTGAAGCTTTCTTT	CASSVHWGRDTEAFF
TRBV7-2	TRBJ1-2	NA	NA	TGTGCCAGCATAACACCGGGACCCTATGGCTACACCTTC	CASITPGPYGYTF
TRBV6-4	TRBJ2-4	NA	NA	TGTGCCAGCAGTGACAATGGGGGGGCCGATTCGGTAGCCAAAAACATTCAGTACTTC	CASSDNGGADSVAKNIQYF
TRBV15	TRBJ1-3	NA	once	TGTGCCACCATGCAGGGAAACGCAGGAAACACCATATATTTT	CATMQGNAGNTIYF
TRBV7-9	TRBJ2-7	NA	NA	TGTGCCAGCAGCTTAGACTATCCGGGGTACGAGCAGTACTTC	CASSLDYPGYEQYF
TRBV6-6	TRBJ1-1	TRBD1	NA	TGTGCCAGCAGACTTCCGGGACAGCCTGAAGCTTTCTTT	CASRLPGQPEAFF
TRBV9	TRBJ2-7	NA	NA	TGTGCCAGCAGCCCTGGGGGGAACGAGCAGTACTTC	CASSPGGNEQYF
TRBV27	TRBJ2-7	NA	NA	TGTGCCAGCAGCCACACCACCTACGAGCAGTACTTC	CASSHTTYEQYF
TRBV6-1	TRBJ1-1	NA	NA	TGTGCCAGCAGTGACCCCGGGGTCACTGAAGCTTTCTTT	CASSDPGVTEAFF
TRBV5-5	TRBJ1-5	NA	NA	TGTGCCAGCAGCCCAAGCCCCGGGGTCAATCAGCCCCAGCATTTT	CASSPSPGVNQPQHF
TRBV30	TRBJ1-1	NA	NA	TGTGCCTGGAGTGTTTTATCGAACACTGAAGCTTTCTTT	CAWSVLSNTEAFF
TRBV6-2/TRBV6-3	TRBJ2-7	TRBD1	NA	TGTGCCAGCAGTTACTCGCCGGACAGGGGTCGCGAGCAGTACTTC	CASSYSPDRGREQYF
TRBV7-3	TRBJ2-1	TRBD2	NA	TGTGCCAGCAGCTTAAGGGGGACTAGCGGTCGTGAGCAGTTCTTC	CASSLRGTSGREQFF
TRBV7-6	TRBJ2-5	NA	NA	TGTGCCAGCAGCTTAGTACTGAGGGGAGAGACCCAGTACTTC	CASSLVLRGETQYF
TRBV2	TRBJ1-1	NA	NA	TGTGCCAGCAGGCAGGGTGTTGGGGCTGAAGCTTTCTTT	CASRQGVGAEAFF
TRBV7-9	TRBJ1-1	NA	NA	TGTGCCAGCAGCTCAGGACACCTTGAAGCTTTCTTT	CASSSGHLEAFF
TRBV7-2	TRBJ2-2	NA	NA	TGTGCCAGCAGCTTCGGGGGGCGCTTACCCGGGGAGCTGTTTTTT	CASSFGGRLPGELFF
TRBV12-3/TRBV12-4	TRBJ1-4	NA	NA	TGTGCCAGAAGACAGGTAATGGAAAAACTGTTTTTT	CARRQVMEKLFF
TRBV3-1/TRBV3-2	TRBJ1-4	NA	NA	TGTGCCAGCAGCCCGACTGTTAATGAAAAACTGTTTTTT	CASSPTVNEKLFF
TRBV18	TRBJ2-3	TRBD1	NA	TGTGCCAGCTCACACAGGGACAGTTTCACAGATACGCAGTATTTT	CASSHRDSFTDTQYF
TRBV7-9	TRBJ1-1	NA	NA	TGTGCCAGCAGCCCCAACGGGTTCGGCACTGAAGCTTTCTTT	CASSPNGFGTEAFF